The rows below give T cell receptor beta chains drawn from one sample of a study of blood T cell repertoires in COVID-19. Sequencing was performed with immunoSEQ multiplex PCR; in TCRdb, only in-frame clones are kept and a portion is missing. The sample yields over 200,000 clones, approximately 80% seen once. Sequencing input: PBMCs or T cells enriched from blood (not recorded which). Receptors were obtained from a man aged 60 to 75 who had recovered from COVID-19. Both conserved end residues are part of each CDR3. Each record gives: D gene, V gene, clone size, CDR3 protein. D genes are given only for firm matches. Size tells how often a clone was seen (once, few, many) or the class of an expanded clone, and some rows leave it out.

D: NA
V: TRBV18
size: NA
CDR3: CASSPPGGRETQYF

D: NA
V: TRBV29-1
size: NA
CDR3: CSVRTRQETQYF

D: TRBD1
V: TRBV6-2/TRBV6-3
size: NA
CDR3: CASSYLTGAHEQFF

D: TRBD2
V: TRBV7-9
size: NA
CDR3: CASSDPLAGLYNEQFF

D: TRBD1
V: TRBV9
size: NA
CDR3: CASSNRGPRGYTF

D: NA
V: TRBV20-1
size: NA
CDR3: CSARGTYEQYF

D: NA
V: TRBV19
size: NA
CDR3: CASSTANRARYGYTF

D: NA
V: TRBV7-8
size: NA
CDR3: CASSDSLGGYTF

D: NA
V: TRBV6-1
size: NA
CDR3: CASSELEGFTGNEQFF

D: NA
V: TRBV11-3
size: once
CDR3: CASSLDSGVGNEQFF

D: NA
V: TRBV19
size: once
CDR3: CASRYRQAFANTGELFF

D: TRBD1
V: TRBV18
size: NA
CDR3: CASSPGTGQGNYGYTF

D: TRBD1
V: TRBV2
size: few
CDR3: CASRKTGGQPQHF

D: TRBD2
V: TRBV6-5
size: NA
CDR3: CASSYWYGTSGDEQYF

D: NA
V: TRBV19
size: NA
CDR3: CASSMGGENTEAFF

D: NA
V: TRBV4-3
size: NA
CDR3: CASSQGTDHPQHF

D: NA
V: TRBV18
size: few
CDR3: CASSRDKNTEAFF

D: TRBD1
V: TRBV5-1
size: NA
CDR3: CASSLSFPGTGGTEAFF

D: TRBD2
V: TRBV20-1
size: NA
CDR3: CSASLLAGGLSTDTQYF

D: TRBD2
V: TRBV11-2
size: NA
CDR3: CASSWTSGGQSSYNEQFF

D: NA
V: TRBV6-5
size: once
CDR3: CASSYSMGWRGEQFF

D: NA
V: TRBV9
size: NA
CDR3: CASSVGQAGNTIYF

D: TRBD1
V: TRBV29-1
size: few
CDR3: CSVCDRADSPLHF

D: NA
V: TRBV6-1
size: NA
CDR3: CASSEEGRRVAKNIQYF

D: TRBD2
V: TRBV7-6
size: NA
CDR3: CASSNIRGSGRDTGELFF

D: NA
V: TRBV2
size: few
CDR3: CASSEDGGAYGYTF

D: NA
V: TRBV7-2
size: NA
CDR3: CASSFSGGDNQPQHF

D: NA
V: TRBV21-1
size: NA
CDR3: CASIRNRGPYEQYF

D: TRBD1
V: TRBV29-1
size: NA
CDR3: CSVEGGDRGGEAFF

D: NA
V: TRBV5-3
size: NA
CDR3: CARSFWLREVGQYF

D: NA
V: TRBV11-2
size: NA
CDR3: CASSFSRGGGETQYF

D: NA
V: TRBV7-6
size: once
CDR3: CASSPRTVSYEQYF

D: NA
V: TRBV2
size: NA
CDR3: CASSDVAANEKLFF

D: NA
V: TRBV2
size: NA
CDR3: CASNDRTTDTQYF

D: NA
V: TRBV19
size: NA
CDR3: CASSPSPPGANVLTF

D: TRBD1
V: TRBV7-2
size: once
CDR3: CASSLWGQGVTGELFF